The 29 T cell receptor beta chains below all came from one sample that was sequenced in a study of blood T cell repertoires in COVID-19. Generated by immunoSEQ multiplex PCR, the TCRdb table keeps only in-frame clones and is missing some. The data show 280,000 or so clones, approximately 91% seen once. The sample taken for sequencing was peripheral blood. These receptor sequences come from a woman aged 60-75 years with acute or convalescent COVID-19.

This sequence joins TRBV29-1 and TRBJ1-2, with D hard to call. The CDR3 has 12 amino acids. Per the germline V gene, CDR1 is SQVTM and CDR2 is ANQGSEA. V was shortened by 4 bases and J by 3 bases, with 9 bases between the two germline ends. CDR3 region: CSVVRSDYGYTF. CDR3 DNA sequence: TGCAGCGTTGTCCGGTCTGACTATGGCTACACCTTC.

This rearrangement joins TRBV14 to TRBJ1-4, with D unclear. Per the germline V gene, CDR1 is SGHDN and CDR2 is FVKESK. The CDR3 loop spans 14 amino acids. The V and J ends lost 1 base and 6 bases respectively, with 9 bases between them. The CDR3 coding sequence is TGTGCCAGCAGCCAAGGCTATTTGGATGAAAAACTGTTTTTT. Encoded protein: CASSQGYLDEKLFF.

The V and J genes are TRBV19 and TRBJ2-3; the D is unclear. The germline V and J ends were trimmed by 4 bases and 0 bases, with 11 bases remaining between them. The germline V gene has CDR1 LNHDA and CDR2 SQIVND (reference sequence). The CDR3 contains 15 residues. CDR3 bases: TGTGCCAGTAGTAGCGGCTTTGTTAGCACAGATACGCAGTATTTT. Residues: CASSSGFVSTDTQYF.

The V and J genes are TRBV27 and TRBJ1-1, with 8 positions matching TRBD1. V dropped 6 bases and J dropped 3; count of bases not matched to a gene: 3. CDR3 length: 13 amino acids. Germline CDR1 MNHEY, CDR2 SMNVEV (reference sequence). The CDR3 DNA reads as TGTGCCAGCAGACGGACAGGGCACACTGAAGCTTTCTTT. The encoded protein is CASRRTGHTEAFF.

The chain joins TRBV19 to TRBJ1-2; D not certain. Germline V lookup: CDR1 LNHDA, CDR2 SQIVND (reference sequence). Deletions cut 3 bases from V and 8 bases from J, with 19 bases between. CDR3 size: 15 residues. The CDR3 DNA reads TGTGCCAGTAGTATGAACTGGGCGGGCTCCCAGGGCTACACCTTC. It yields the protein CASSMNWAGSQGYTF.

The chain links TRBV3-1 (or the pseudogene TRBV3-2) to TRBJ1-2; 8 nucleotides match TRBD1. CDR3 length: 15 amino acids. Looked up from germline, CDR1 is LGHDT and CDR2 is YNNKEL (reference sequence). Losses at the gene ends were 4 bases for V and 4 bases for J; bases not matched to a gene: 8. The CDR3 loop reads CASSPRDRSTYGYTF. For the CDR3, the DNA is TGTGCCAGCAGCCCCCGGGACAGGTCCACCTATGGCTACACCTTC.

The chain combines TRBV19 with TRBJ1-4; the match to TRBD1 covers 9 bases. Germline V lookup: CDR1 LNHDA, CDR2 SQIVND (reference sequence). J gave up 8 bases and V 9 bases, and 10 bases lay outside the gene matches. The CDR3 extends over 14 amino acids. For the CDR3, the DNA is TGTGCCAGCGCTCCGGGACAGGGTGGCGAAAAACTGTTTTTT. Protein: CASAPGQGGEKLFF.

The V and J genes are TRBV6-6 and TRBJ1-1, with D maybe TRBD1 (6 bases). The CDR3 sequence is 14 residues long. Trimming stripped 2 bases from V and 2 bases from J, with 9 bases between. Germline values: CDR1 MNHNY, CDR2 SVGAGI (reference sequence). CDR3 sequence (DNA): TGTGCCAGCAGTTACGACAGGTCAAACACTGAAGCTTTCTTT. It codes for CASSYDRSNTEAFF.

In its sample, this clone was seen once. This chain connects TRBV4-2 to TRBJ1-5; TRBD1 aligns across 8 bases. Germline V gives CDR1 LGHNA, CDR2 YNFKEQ. This CDR3 comprises 19 residues. The J segment lost 3 bases and the V segment lost 1 base, leaving 14 bases of the junction unmatched. CDR3 DNA sequence: TGTGCCAGCAGCCAAGTGGTAACAGGGGGACCCCTCAACAATCAGCCCCAGCATTTT. It is translated as CASSQVVTGGPLNNQPQHF.

V is TRBV10-3 and J is TRBJ1-3; D is undetermined. V was clipped by 3 bases and J by 7 bases, with 10 bases between them. Germline V gene sequence: CDR1 ENHRY, CDR2 SYGVKD. The CDR3 consists of 13 residues. The CDR3 region has the DNA TGTGCCATCAGTGACCCAGGTCGTAACACCATATATTTT. Amino acid sequence: CAISDPGRNTIYF.

The chain employs TRBV19 and TRBJ2-1, with 10 bases matching TRBD1. This CDR3 contains 15 residues. J was trimmed by 2 bases and V by 7 bases; bases with no gene match: 5. CDR1 and CDR2 (germline): LNHDA, SQIVND (reference sequence). CDR3 loop: CASTSGQGPYNEQFF. The CDR3 coding sequence is TGTGCCAGTACCTCGGGACAGGGGCCCTACAATGAGCAGTTCTTC.

The V and J genes are TRBV4-2 and TRBJ1-5; maybe TRBD1 (5 bases). Germline V gene lookup returns CDR1 LGHNA and CDR2 YNFKEQ. This CDR3 region has 15 residues. V lost 4 bases and J lost 1, with 11 bases in between. This CDR3 is CASSLATGSNQPQHF. The CDR3, as DNA: TGTGCCAGCAGCCTTGCTACAGGCAGCAATCAGCCCCAGCATTTT.

V gene TRBV7-3 combines with J gene TRBJ2-7; no definite D call. Germline V gives CDR1 SGHTA, CDR2 FQGTGA. The CDR3 loop spans 13 amino acids. Deletions cut 6 bases from V and 6 bases from J, with 15 bases between. This CDR3 is CASRSTVGGEQYF. The CDR3 DNA sequence: TGTGCCAGCAGATCCACGGTAGGCGGCGAGCAGTACTTC. The full variable domain, rest sourced from reference TRBV7-3 and TRBJ2-7, is GAGVSQTPSNKVTEKGKYVELRCDPISGHTALYWYRQSLGQGPEFLIYFQGTGAADDSGLPNDRFFAVRPEGSVSTLKIQRTERGDSAVYLCASRSTVGGEQYFGPGTRLTVT.

This clone was found a few times. Other DNA variants within this sample encode the same CDR3. The chain combines TRBV6-5 with TRBJ1-1; D not resolved. The germline V and J ends were trimmed by 4 bases and 1 base, with 7 bases remaining between them. The CDR3 is 13 residues long. The germline V gene encodes CDR1 MNHEY and CDR2 SVGAGI. The CDR3 region is CASSSPGNTEAFF. For the CDR3, the DNA is TGTGCCAGCAGTTCACCGGGGAACACTGAAGCTTTCTTT.

The chain employs TRBV5-6 and TRBJ1-2; D uncertain. Between the trimmed V and J ends, which lost 2 bases and 4 bases, there was a span of 12 bases. The CDR3 is 14 amino acids. CDR1 and CDR2 (germline): SGHDT, YYEEEE. This CDR3 is CASSLEGSGYGYTF. The CDR3 region has the DNA TGTGCCAGCAGCTTAGAGGGTAGTGGCTATGGCTACACCTTC.

DNA for the CDR3: TGTGCCGCAGACCCCGGAGGTTACAATGAGCAGTTCTTC. As protein: CAADPGGYNEQFF. This rearrangement joins TRBV10-3 to TRBJ2-1; D is perhaps TRBD2 (5 bases). The CDR3 runs 13 residues. The germline gives CDR1 ENHRY, CDR2 SYGVKD. V was trimmed by 11 bases and J by 4 bases, leaving 15 bases between them.

V and J are TRBV4-1 and TRBJ1-2; no clear D. The germline V gene has CDR1 MGHRA and CDR2 YSYEKL. V gave up 1 base and J gave up 5 bases, with 5 bases separating them. The CDR3 covers 12 residues. The CDR3: CASSQGEYGYTF. CDR3 bases: TGCGCCAGCAGCCAAGGGGAGTATGGCTACACCTTC.

The CDR3 spells CASSPAGTSGTNEQFF. The CDR3 bases are TGTGCCAGCAGCCCCGCCGGGACTAGCGGGACCAATGAGCAGTTCTTC. The chain employs TRBV9 and TRBJ2-1, with 13 positions matching TRBD2. The germline V gene encodes CDR1 SGDLS and CDR2 YYNGEE. The CDR3 is 16 amino acids. J was trimmed by 6 bases and V by 4 bases; bases with no gene match: 7. Full variable domain (outside the CDR3, taken from reference TRBV9 and TRBJ2-1): DSGVTQTPKHLITATGQRVTLRCSPRSGDLSVYWYQQSLDQGLQFLIQYYNGEERAKGNILERFSAQQFPDLHSELNLSSLELGDSALYFCASSPAGTSGTNEQFFGPGTRLTVL.

This chain links TRBV27 with TRBJ2-3; 9 bases are a match to TRBD1. J lost 9 bases, V lost 9 bases, and 4 bases had no gene match. CDR1 is MNHEY, CDR2 SMNVEV, per germline (reference sequence). CDR3 size: 11 residues. This chain's CDR3 is CASWDRETQYF. CDR3 DNA sequence: TGTGCCAGTTGGGACAGGGAGACGCAGTATTTT.

The CDR3 DNA reads as TGTGCCAGTAGTACACACGACAGCGTACAAGAGACCCAGTACTTC. It specifies CASSTHDSVQETQYF. This chain connects TRBV19 to TRBJ2-5; tentative D call: TRBD1 (5 bases). The CDR3 runs to 15 residues. V was pared by 4 bases and J by 2 bases, with 14 bases between. Germline V gene lookup returns CDR1 LNHDA and CDR2 SQIVND (reference sequence). The whole variable domain, filled in from reference TRBV19 and TRBJ2-5, reads DGGITQSPKYLFRKEGQNVTLSCEQNLNHDAMYWYRQDPGQGLRLIYYSQIVNDFQKGDIAEGYSVSREKKESFPLTVTSAQKNPTAFYLCASSTHDSVQETQYFGPGTRLLVL.

The chain combines TRBV7-2 with TRBJ1-5; D is unresolved. Germline V gene data show CDR1 as SGHTA and CDR2 as FQGNSA. The CDR3 sequence is 15 residues long. V was trimmed by 3 bases and J by 0 bases, leaving 9 bases between them. CDR3 residues: CASSFGALSNQPQHF. CDR3 DNA: TGTGCCAGCAGCTTTGGAGCCCTTAGCAATCAGCCCCAGCATTTT.

The CDR3 sequence is CASSYSGTGRYGYTF. CDR3 coding DNA: TGTGCCAGCAGTTACTCGGGAACAGGGCGGTATGGCTACACCTTC. The chain is built from TRBV6-5 and TRBJ1-2, with a possible D match to TRBD1 (6 bases). CDR1 and CDR2 from the germline V gene are MNHEY and SVGAGI. The germline V and J ends were trimmed by 0 bases and 5 bases, with 13 bases remaining between them. The CDR3 spans 15 residues.

The V and J genes are TRBV6-5 and TRBJ1-2; the D gene is possibly TRBD1 (6 bases). Germline lookup yields CDR1 MNHEY and CDR2 SVGAGI. Trimming removed 6 bases at V and 5 bases at J, with 19 bases between. The CDR3 sequence is 15 residues long. CDR3 bases: TGTGCCAGCAGCTACGGGGGGGGCCGAGCTTATGGCTACACCTTC. Translated, it gives CASSYGGGRAYGYTF.

This chain joins TRBV5-1 and TRBJ2-3; 9 bases match TRBD2. The ends lost 2 bases at V and 4 bases at J; junction bases unmatched: 2. The CDR3 runs to 14 residues. The germline V gene encodes CDR1 SGHRS and CDR2 YFSETQ. The CDR3 protein is CASSFQRGADTQYF. CDR3 bases: TGCGCCAGCAGCTTCCAGCGGGGGGCAGATACGCAGTATTTT. Together with reference TRBV5-1 and TRBJ2-3, the CDR3 gives the full variable domain: KAGVTQTPRYLIKTRGQQVTLSCSPISGHRSVSWYQQTPGQGLQFLFEYFSETQRNKGNFPGRFSGRQFSNSRSEMNVSTLELGDSALYLCASSFQRGADTQYFGPGTRLTVL.

The genes are TRBV19 and TRBJ1-5; no clear D gene. V lost 4 bases to trimming and J lost 9 bases, with 10 bases between them. This CDR3 is built from 12 residues. Germline assignment: CDR1 LNHDA and CDR2 SQIVND (reference sequence). CDR3 bases: TGTGCCAGTAGTACCACAAATGGGCCCCAGCATTTT. This codes for CASSTTNGPQHF. The full variable domain, rest sourced from reference TRBV19 and TRBJ1-5, is DGGITQSPKYLFRKEGQNVTLSCEQNLNHDAMYWYRQDPGQGLRLIYYSQIVNDFQKGDIAEGYSVSREKKESFPLTVTSAQKNPTAFYLCASSTTNGPQHFGDGTRLSIL.

The chain is built from TRBV9 and TRBJ2-7, with 7 bases lining up with TRBD1. The junction had 7 bases not matched to a gene; V was cut back by 4 bases and J by 0 bases. The CDR3 loop spans 15 amino acids. Germline lookup yields CDR1 SGDLS and CDR2 YYNGEE. The CDR3 here is CASSPMGQLSYEQYF. CDR3 bases: TGTGCCAGCAGCCCCATGGGACAGCTCTCCTACGAGCAGTACTTC.

This sequence joins TRBV2 and TRBJ1-1; 8 bases line up with TRBD1. There are 14 residues in the CDR3. The V and J ends lost 5 bases and 0 bases, in that order; junction bases with no gene match: 2. The germline V gene encodes CDR1 SNHLY and CDR2 FYNNEI. The CDR3 loop reads CASSLQGVNTEAFF. The CDR3 DNA reads TGTGCCAGCAGTCTACAGGGGGTGAACACTGAAGCTTTCTTT.

The chain couples TRBV29-1 to TRBJ2-1; possible D gene TRBD1, 5 bases. Trimming removed 4 bases at V and 12 bases at J, with 13 bases between. The CDR3 consists of 11 residues. Germline V CDR1 and CDR2: SQVTM, ANQGSEA. The CDR3, as DNA: TGCAGCGTTGTGGACACACCGAGGCAGTTCTTC. This encodes CSVVDTPRQFF.

CDR3 sequence reads: CAWSPRDEQYF. CDR3 sequence (DNA): TGTGCCTGGAGTCCCCGGGACGAGCAGTACTTC. V is TRBV30 and J is TRBJ2-7; D gene uncertain. Trimming took off 2 bases at V and 5 bases at J, with 7 bases between the two ends. CDR1 GTSNPN and CDR2 SVGIG come from the germline V gene (reference sequence). The CDR3 has 11 amino acids.